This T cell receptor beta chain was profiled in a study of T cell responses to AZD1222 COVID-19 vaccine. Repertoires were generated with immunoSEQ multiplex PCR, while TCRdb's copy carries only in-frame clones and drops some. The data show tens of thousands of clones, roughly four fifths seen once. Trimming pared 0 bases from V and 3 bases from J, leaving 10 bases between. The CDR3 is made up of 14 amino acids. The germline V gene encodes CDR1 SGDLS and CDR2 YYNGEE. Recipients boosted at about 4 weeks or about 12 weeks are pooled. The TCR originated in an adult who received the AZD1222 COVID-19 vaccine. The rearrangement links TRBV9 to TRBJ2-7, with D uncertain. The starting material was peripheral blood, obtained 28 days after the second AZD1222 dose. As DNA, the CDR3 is TGTGCCAGCAGCGTAGGTTCAGGTGGCTACGAGCAGTACTTC. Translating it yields CASSVGSGGYEQYF.